A single sample gave rise to the 2 T cell receptor beta chains below, sequenced in a study of T cells in Graves' hyperthyroidism and ophthalmopathy. The source material, RNA transcripts, was used to amplify TCR beta CDR3 regions. In the first-round RT-PCR of the TCR CDR3, the HTBI primer set was used. Using its own MiXCR run on the multiplex PCR reads, TCRdb lists one record per CDR3 protein. The sample includes 300,000 to 350,000 distinct CDR3 sequences, 15% to 20% of them seen just once. Sequenced sample: blood. The receptors here all came from a woman aged 45-65 years with Graves' hyperthyroidism.

This clonotype was picked up a small number of times. V and J are TRBV7-2 and TRBJ1-1; no clear D. The CDR3 spans 14 residues. V lost 3 bases and J 1 base, leaving 9 bases between the germline ends. CDR1 SGHTA and CDR2 FQGNSA come from the germline V gene. In DNA, the CDR3 is TGTGCCAGCAGCTTGTATGAGGGGAACACTGAAGCTTTCTTT. Translation gives CASSLYEGNTEAFF.

As regards this clonotype: Possible read error: a much larger clone is one base away. It is likely a read error, because the conserved phenylalanine at the end of the CDR3 is missing. The chain uses TRBV20-1 and TRBJ1-5; TRBD1 is a possible D gene (5 bases). The CDR3 is made up of 16 amino acids. Deletions cut 3 bases from V and 0 bases from J, with 15 bases between. CDR1 and CDR2 from the germline V gene are DFQATT and SNEGSKA (reference sequence). CDR3 region: CSARDSREYSNQPQHS. CDR3 nucleotides: TGCAGTGCTAGGGATTCCAGGGAATATAGCAATCAGCCCCAGCATTCT.